This T cell receptor (beta chain) derives from a study of T-cell memory formation after mild COVID-19. Study-wide background: The two donors had largely donor-specific TCR clusters.

Germline V gene sequence: CDR1 MNHEY, CDR2 SMNVEV (reference sequence). The CDR3 consists of 15 residues. V was pared by 5 bases and J by 4 bases, with 6 bases of the junction left unmatched. Regarding the study as a whole: Shrinking CD4+ clones resided mostly in CM and EM, and CD8+ ones in EMRA.

Employing constant-segment primers, 5'RACE generated TCR alpha and TCR beta cDNA libraries bearing sample barcodes and UMIs. TCRdb passed the 5' RACE reads through MiXCR, listing each CDR3 protein once. Here the sample spans about 260,000 distinct CDR3 sequences, around 15% being singletons. This clonotype showed up just a few times. Its specificity is unknown. The chain employs TRBV27 and TRBJ2-2; 8 bases match TRBD2. This receptor was obtained from a man aged 18-30 years who had mild COVID-19 (a few samples of this study predate the infection). Cell type and time point are not known. Sequencing was performed on PBMCs or a T cell subset sorted from them (not recorded which). For the CDR3, the DNA is TGTGCCAGCAGTCCCCGGGGGGGGCGCACCGGGGAGCTGTTTTTT. It translates to CASSPRGGRTGELFF.